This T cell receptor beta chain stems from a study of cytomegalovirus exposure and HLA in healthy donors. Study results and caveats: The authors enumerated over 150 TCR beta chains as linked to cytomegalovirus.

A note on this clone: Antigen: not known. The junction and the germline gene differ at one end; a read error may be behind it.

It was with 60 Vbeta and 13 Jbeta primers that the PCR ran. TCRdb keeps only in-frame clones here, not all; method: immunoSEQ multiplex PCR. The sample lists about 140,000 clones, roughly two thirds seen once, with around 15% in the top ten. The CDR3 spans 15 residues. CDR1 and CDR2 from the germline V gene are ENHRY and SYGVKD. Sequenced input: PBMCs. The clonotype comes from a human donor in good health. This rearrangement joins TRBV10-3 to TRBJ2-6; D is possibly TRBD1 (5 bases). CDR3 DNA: TGTGCCATCAGTGAGTCAAGCTCTGGGGCCGACGTCCTGACTTTC. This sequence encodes CAISESSSGADVLTF.